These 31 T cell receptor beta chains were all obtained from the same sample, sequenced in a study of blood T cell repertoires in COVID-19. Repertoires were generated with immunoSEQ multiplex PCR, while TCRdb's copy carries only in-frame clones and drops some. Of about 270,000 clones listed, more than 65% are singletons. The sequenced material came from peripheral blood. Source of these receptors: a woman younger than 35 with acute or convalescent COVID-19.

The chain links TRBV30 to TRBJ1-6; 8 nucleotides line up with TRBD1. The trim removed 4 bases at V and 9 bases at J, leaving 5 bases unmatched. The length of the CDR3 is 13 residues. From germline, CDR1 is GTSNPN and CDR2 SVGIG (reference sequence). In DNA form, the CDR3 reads TGTGCCTGGAACGGACAGGGTACTTCACCCCTCCACTTT. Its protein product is CAWNGQGTSPLHF.

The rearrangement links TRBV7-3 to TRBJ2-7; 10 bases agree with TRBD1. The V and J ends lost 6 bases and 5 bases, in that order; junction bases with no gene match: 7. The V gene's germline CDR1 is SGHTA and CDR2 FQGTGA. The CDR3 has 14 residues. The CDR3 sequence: CASSPGTGVNEQYF. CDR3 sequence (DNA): TGTGCCAGCAGTCCCGGGACAGGGGTAAACGAGCAGTACTTC.

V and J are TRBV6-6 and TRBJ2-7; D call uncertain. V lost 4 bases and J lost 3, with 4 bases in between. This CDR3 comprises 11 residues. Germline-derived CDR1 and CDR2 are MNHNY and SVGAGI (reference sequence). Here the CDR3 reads CASSFNYEQYF. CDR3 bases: TGTGCCAGCAGTTTTAACTACGAGCAGTACTTC.

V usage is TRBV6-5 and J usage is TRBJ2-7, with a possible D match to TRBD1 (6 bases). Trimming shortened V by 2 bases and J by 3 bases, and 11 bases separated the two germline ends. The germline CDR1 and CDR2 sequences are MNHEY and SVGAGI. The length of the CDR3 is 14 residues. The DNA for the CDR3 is TGTGCCAGCAGTTACAGTGGACAGCACTACGAGCAGTACTTC. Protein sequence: CASSYSGQHYEQYF.

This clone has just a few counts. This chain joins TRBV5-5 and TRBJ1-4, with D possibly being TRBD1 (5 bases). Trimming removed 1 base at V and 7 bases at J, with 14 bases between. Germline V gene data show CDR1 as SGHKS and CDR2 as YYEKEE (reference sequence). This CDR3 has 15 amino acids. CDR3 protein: CASSLSPGISEKLFF. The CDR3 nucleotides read TGTGCCAGCAGCTTGTCGCCAGGGATAAGTGAAAAACTGTTTTTT.

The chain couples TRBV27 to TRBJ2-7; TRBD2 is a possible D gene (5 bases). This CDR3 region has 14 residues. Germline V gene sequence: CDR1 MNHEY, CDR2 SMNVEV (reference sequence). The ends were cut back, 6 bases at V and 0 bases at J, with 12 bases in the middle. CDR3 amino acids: CASSLGLHSYEQYF. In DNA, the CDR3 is TGTGCCAGCAGCCTAGGACTGCACTCCTACGAGCAGTACTTC.

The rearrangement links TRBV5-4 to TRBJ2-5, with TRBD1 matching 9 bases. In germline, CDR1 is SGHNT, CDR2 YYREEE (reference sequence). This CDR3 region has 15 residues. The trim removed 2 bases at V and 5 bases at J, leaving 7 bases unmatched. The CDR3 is CASSFGQGLRETQYF. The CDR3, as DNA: TGTGCCAGCAGCTTTGGACAGGGGTTGCGGGAGACCCAGTACTTC.

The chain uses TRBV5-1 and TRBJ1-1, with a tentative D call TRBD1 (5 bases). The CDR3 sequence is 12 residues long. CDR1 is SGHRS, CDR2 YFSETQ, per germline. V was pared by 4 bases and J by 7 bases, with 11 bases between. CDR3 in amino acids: CASSPGGGEAFF. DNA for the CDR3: TGCGCCAGCAGCCCCGGGGGGGGTGAAGCTTTCTTT.

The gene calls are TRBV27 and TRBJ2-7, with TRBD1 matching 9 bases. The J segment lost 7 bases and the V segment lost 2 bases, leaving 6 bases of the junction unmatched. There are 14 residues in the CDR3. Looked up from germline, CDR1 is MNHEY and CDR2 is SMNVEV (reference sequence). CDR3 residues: CASSLAGQGREQYF. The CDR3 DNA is TGTGCCAGCAGTTTAGCGGGACAGGGTCGAGAGCAGTACTTC.

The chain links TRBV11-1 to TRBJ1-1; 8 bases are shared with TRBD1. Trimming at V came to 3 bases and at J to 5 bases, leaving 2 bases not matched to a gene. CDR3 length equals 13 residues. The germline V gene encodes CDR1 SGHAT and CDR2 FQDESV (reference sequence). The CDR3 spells CASSFTGGTEAFF. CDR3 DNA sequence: TGTGCCAGCAGCTTTACAGGGGGTACTGAAGCTTTCTTT.

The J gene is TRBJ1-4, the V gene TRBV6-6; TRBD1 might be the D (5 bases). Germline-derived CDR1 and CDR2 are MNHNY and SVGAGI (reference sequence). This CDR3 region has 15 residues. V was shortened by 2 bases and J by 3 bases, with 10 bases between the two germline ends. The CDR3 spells CASSYRGSANEKLFF. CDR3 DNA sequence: TGTGCCAGCAGTTACCGGGGGTCGGCTAATGAAAAACTGTTTTTT.

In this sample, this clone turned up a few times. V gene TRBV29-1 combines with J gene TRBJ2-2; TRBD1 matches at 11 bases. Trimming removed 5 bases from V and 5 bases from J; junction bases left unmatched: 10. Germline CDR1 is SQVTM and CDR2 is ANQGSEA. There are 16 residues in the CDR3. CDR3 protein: CSVQTPGQGVTGELFF. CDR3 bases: TGCAGCGTTCAAACACCGGGACAGGGGGTTACCGGGGAGCTGTTTTTT.

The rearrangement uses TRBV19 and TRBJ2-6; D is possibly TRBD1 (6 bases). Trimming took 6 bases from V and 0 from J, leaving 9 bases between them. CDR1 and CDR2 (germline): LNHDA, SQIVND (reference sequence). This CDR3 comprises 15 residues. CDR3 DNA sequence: TGTGCCAGTAGGACGGACAGCTCTGGGGCCAACGTCCTGACTTTC. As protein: CASRTDSSGANVLTF.

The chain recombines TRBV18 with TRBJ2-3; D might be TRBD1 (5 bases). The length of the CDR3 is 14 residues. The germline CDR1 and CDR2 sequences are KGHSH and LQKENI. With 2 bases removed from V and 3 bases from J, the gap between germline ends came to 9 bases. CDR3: CASSPWGRTDTQYF. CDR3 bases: TGTGCCAGCTCACCATGGGGCAGGACAGATACGCAGTATTTT.

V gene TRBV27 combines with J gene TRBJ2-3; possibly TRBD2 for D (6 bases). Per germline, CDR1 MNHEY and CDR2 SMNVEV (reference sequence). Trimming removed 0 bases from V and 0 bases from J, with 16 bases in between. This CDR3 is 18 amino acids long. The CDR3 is CASSLSWTSSASTDTQYF. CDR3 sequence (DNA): TGTGCCAGCAGTTTATCGTGGACTTCTAGCGCGAGCACAGATACGCAGTATTTT.

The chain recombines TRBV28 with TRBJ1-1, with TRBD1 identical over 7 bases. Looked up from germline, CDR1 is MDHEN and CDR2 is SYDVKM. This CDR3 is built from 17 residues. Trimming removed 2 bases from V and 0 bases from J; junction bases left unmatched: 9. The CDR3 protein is CASSLAPGTVVNTEAFF. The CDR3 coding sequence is TGTGCCAGCAGTTTAGCCCCCGGGACAGTCGTGAACACTGAAGCTTTCTTT.

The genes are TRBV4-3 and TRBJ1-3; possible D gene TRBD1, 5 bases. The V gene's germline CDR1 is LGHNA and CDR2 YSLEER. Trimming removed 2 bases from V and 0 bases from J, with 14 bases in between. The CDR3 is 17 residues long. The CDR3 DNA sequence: TGCGCCAGCAGCCAATTCCAAAGACAGCTCTCTGGAAACACCATATATTTT. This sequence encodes CASSQFQRQLSGNTIYF.

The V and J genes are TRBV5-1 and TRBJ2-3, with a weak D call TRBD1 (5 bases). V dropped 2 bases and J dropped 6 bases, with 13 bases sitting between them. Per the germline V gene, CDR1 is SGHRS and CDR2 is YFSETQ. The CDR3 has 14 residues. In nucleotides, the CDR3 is TGCGCCAGCAGCTTCGAGCCCCCAGGGGATACGCAGTATTTT. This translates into CASSFEPPGDTQYF.

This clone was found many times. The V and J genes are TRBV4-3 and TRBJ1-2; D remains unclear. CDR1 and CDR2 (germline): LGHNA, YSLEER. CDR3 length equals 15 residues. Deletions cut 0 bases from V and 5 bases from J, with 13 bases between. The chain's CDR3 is CASSQDREVTYGYTF. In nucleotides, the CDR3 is TGCGCCAGCAGCCAAGATCGGGAGGTTACGTATGGCTACACCTTC.

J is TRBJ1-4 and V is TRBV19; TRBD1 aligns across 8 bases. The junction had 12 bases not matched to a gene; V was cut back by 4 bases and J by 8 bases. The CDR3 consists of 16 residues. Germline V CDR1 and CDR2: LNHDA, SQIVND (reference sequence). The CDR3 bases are TGTGCCAGTAGTAGGGGGAGATACCGGGACAGGGAAAAACTGTTTTTT. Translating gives CASSRGRYRDREKLFF.

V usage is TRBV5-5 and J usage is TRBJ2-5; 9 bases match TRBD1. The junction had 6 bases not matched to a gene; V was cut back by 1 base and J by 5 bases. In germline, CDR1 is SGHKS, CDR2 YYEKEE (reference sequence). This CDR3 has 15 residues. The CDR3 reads CASSLTGGASETQYF. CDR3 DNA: TGTGCCAGCAGCTTGACAGGGGGCGCATCCGAGACCCAGTACTTC.

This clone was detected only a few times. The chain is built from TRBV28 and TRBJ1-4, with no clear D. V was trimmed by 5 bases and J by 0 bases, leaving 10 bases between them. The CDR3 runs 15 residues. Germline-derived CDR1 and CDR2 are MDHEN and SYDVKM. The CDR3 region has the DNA TGTGCCAGCAGTGCCTATTTAGCAACTAATGAAAAACTGTTTTTT. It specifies CASSAYLATNEKLFF.

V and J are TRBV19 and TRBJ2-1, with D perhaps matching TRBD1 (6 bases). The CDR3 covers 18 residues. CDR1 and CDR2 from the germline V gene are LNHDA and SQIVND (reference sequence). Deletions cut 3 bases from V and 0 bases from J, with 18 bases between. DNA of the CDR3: TGTGCCAGTAGTATGGGGGCGACAGCCTCGAGCTCCTACAATGAGCAGTTCTTC. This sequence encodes CASSMGATASSSYNEQFF.

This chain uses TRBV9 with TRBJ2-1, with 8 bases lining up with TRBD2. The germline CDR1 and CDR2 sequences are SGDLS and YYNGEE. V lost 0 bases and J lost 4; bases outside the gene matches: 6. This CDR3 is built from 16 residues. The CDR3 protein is CASSVEGTSWYNEQFF. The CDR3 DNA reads TGTGCCAGCAGCGTAGAAGGGACTAGTTGGTACAATGAGCAGTTCTTC.

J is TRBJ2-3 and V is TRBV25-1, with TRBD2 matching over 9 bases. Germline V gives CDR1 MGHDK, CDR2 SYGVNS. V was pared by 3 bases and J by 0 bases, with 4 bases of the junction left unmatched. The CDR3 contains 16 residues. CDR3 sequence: CASSDSSGISTDTQYF. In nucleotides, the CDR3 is TGTGCCAGCAGTGATTCTAGCGGGATCAGCACAGATACGCAGTATTTT.

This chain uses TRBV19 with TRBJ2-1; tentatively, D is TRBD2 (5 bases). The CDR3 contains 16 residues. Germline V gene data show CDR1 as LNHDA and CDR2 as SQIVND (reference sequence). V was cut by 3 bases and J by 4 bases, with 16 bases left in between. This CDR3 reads CASSIGRANRYNEQFF. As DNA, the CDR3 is TGTGCCAGTAGTATTGGGCGGGCAAATAGGTACAATGAGCAGTTCTTC.

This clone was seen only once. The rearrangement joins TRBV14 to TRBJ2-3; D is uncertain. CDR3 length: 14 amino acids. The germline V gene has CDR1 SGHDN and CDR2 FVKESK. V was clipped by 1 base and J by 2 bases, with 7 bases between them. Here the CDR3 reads CASSQAGDTDTQYF. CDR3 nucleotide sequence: TGTGCCAGCAGCCAAGCCGGAGACACAGATACGCAGTATTTT.

CDR3 loop: CASSPTGVGNTGELFF. The CDR3 coding sequence is TGCGCCAGCAGCCCGACAGGGGTGGGGAACACCGGGGAGCTGTTTTTT. The chain combines TRBV4-3 with TRBJ2-2; TRBD1 matches at 8 bases. Per the germline V gene, CDR1 is LGHNA and CDR2 is YSLEER. The CDR3 is 16 amino acids. V was clipped by 4 bases and J by 1 base; unmatched bases: 5.

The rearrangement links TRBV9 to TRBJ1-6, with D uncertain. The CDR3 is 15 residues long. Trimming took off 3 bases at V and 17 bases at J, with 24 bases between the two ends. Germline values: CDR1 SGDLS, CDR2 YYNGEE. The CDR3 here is CASSASEPTNSLIHF. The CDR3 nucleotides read TGTGCCAGCAGCGCTTCAGAACCCACAAATAGCCTAATCCACTTT.

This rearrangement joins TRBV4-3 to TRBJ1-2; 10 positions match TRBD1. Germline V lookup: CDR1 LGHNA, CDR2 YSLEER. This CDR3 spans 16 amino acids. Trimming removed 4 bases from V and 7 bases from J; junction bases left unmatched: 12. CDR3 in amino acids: CASSRRQGARSPGYTF. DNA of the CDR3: TGCGCCAGCAGCCGCCGACAGGGGGCGCGGTCTCCTGGCTACACCTTC.

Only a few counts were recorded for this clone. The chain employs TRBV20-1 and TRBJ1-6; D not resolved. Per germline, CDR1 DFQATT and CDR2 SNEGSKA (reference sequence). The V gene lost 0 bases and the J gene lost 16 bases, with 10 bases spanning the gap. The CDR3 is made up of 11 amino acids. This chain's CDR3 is CSARDRRVLHF. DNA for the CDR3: TGCAGTGCTAGAGATCGGAGAGTGCTCCACTTT.